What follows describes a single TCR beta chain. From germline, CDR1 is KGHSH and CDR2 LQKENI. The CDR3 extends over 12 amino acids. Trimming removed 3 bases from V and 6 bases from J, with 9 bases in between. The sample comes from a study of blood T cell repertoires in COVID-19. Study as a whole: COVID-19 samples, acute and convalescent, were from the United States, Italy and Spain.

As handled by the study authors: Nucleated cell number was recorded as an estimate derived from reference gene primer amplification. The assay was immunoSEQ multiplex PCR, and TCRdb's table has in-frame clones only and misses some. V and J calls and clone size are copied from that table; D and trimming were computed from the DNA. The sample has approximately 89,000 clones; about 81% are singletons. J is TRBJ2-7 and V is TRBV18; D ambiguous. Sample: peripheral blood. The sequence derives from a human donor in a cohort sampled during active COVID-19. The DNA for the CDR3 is TGTGCCAGCTCACCGGTGTTTAGCGAGCAGTACTTC. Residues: CASSPVFSEQYF.